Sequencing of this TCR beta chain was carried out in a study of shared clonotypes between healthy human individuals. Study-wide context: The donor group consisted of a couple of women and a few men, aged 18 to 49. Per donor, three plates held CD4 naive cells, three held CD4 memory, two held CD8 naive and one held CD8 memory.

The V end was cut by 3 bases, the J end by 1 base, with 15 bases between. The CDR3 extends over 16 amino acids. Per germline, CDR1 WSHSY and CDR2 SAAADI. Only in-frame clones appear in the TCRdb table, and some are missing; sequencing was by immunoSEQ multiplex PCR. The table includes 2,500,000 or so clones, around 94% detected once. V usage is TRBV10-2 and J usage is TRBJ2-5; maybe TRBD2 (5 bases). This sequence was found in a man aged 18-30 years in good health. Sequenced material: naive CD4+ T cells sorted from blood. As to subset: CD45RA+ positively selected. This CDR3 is CASSEVASGFQETQYF. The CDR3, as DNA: TGCGCCAGCAGTGAAGTTGCGAGCGGTTTCCAAGAGACCCAGTACTTC.